This T cell receptor (beta chain) is drawn from a study of shared clonotypes between healthy human individuals (dated by TCRdb to the early 2020s). The study in broad terms: A few men and two women, aged 18 to 49 years, made up the cohort. Blood TCR repertoires of a handful of healthy adults were deeply sequenced to estimate repertoire size and the extent of clonotype sharing between individuals. Libraries were prepared and TCR repertoires were sequenced by different laboratories using diverse techniques, in order to increase sequencing depth and limit assay-specific biases. Between about 0.8 and 8.9 billion PBMCs per donor were obtained by leukapheresis.

Clipping removes 4 bases from V and 5 bases from J, with 4 as the unmatched junction base count. Reading the germline V gene (reference sequence) gives CDR1 MNHEY and CDR2 SMNVEV. From cysteine to phenylalanine, the CDR3 is 13 amino acids long. The DNA shown is the 39-base CDR3, in frame from base 1. The donors were healthy, HIV-negative adults with no recently reported acute infections or vaccinations. All donors were Caucasian adults living in Nashville, Tennessee, USA. For unsorted samples, about 87 million PBMCs were counted, and genomic DNA was extracted using the QIAamp DNA Blood Mini kit. Blood was obtained by leukapheresis, after which PBMCs were separated by Ficoll-Histopaque density gradient centrifugation and cryopreserved in liquid nitrogen vapor phase. Using the deep immunoSEQ assay, TCR CDR3 regions were amplified from genomic DNA by multiplex PCR. Extracted genomic DNA from each cell subset was distributed evenly across all wells of several immunoSEQ 96-well plates, and each plate was treated as a replicate. Each replicate PCR for unsorted PBMC received roughly 300 ng genomic DNA, equal to about 30,000 T cell genomes. Genomic DNA from unsorted PBMC was sequenced over ten immunoSEQ deep assay plates. Purified libraries were measured with a Qubit 3.0 fluorometer, size-checked on a Bioanalyzer 2100, and measured again with the KAPA Library Quantification kit. Every immunoSEQ 96-well plate was sequenced on a dedicated single-read 150-cycle Illumina NextSeq 550 flow cell. On the authors' methods: The immunoSEQ output contained only junctional sequences without quality scores, so filtering could not match that applied to full-length reads. Sequences were annotated with PyIR, a Python wrapper for IgBLAST v1.9, and V/J genes and CDR3 were assigned using IMGT germline references. Reads with weak V/J assignments (E-value above 1e-6), missing CDR3, stop codons, out-of-frame junctions, or ambiguous translated residues were removed. A V3J clonotype was defined by an identical inferred V gene, J gene, and CDR3 amino acid sequence. Percentage overlap between repertoires was calculated by dividing the number of shared unique clonotypes by the size of the smaller repertoire. RTK rarefaction, the Chao1 estimator, and Recon v2.1 estimates of unobserved clonotypes were used to assess repertoire richness. Sourced from immuneACCESS, this table was stored by TCRdb with only in-frame sequences that have V and J called. A share of the clones is absent; for the studies checked, an unresolved V gene accounts for under half, and the remainder has no known explanation. That table is the source of V, J and clone size, and D and trimming were worked out from the DNA. For this sample there are fewer than 650,000 clones; around 78% appear just once. Over 10% of the sample is in the top ten clones.

In regard to this clone: The antigen this receptor binds is unknown. No base quality values were provided; no much bigger clone lies one nucleotide off.

On the study overall, not on this receptor specifically: The genetic and exposure-history diversity represented was limited by the small number of donors. Pairwise subsampling led to the expectation that sequencing depth would affect the degree of clonotype sharing among donors. Only blood was sampled, and tissue TCR repertoires likely differ from those in blood.

The source is a woman in her 40s in good health. Some clones in this sample may be carry-over from other donors' samples. The source material was PBMCs. The V gene is TRBV27 and the J gene is TRBJ2-7; TRBD1 matches 8 bases in the middle. The CDR3 in this case is CASSYGTGNEQYF. In nucleotide form, the sequence is TGTGCCAGCAGTTATGGGACAGGAAACGAGCAGTACTTC.